The 30 T cell receptor beta chains below all came from one sample that was sequenced in a study of molecular identifiers for immune sequencing clone quantification. TCRdb re-analysed the PCR reads in MiXCR, keeping a single row per CDR3 protein. The table has more than 250,000 distinct CDR3 sequences, around a fifth seen once. The specimen was naive CD8+ T cells from blood, with Jurkat cell RNA spiked in. Specified subset: FACS-sorted CD8+CD4-CCR7+CD45RA+ naive T cells. Receptors were obtained from a human donor in good health. Some libraries in this study had Jurkat cell RNA spiked in.

This clonotype was picked up many times. The chain recombines TRBV6-5 with TRBJ2-4; 13 bases line up with TRBD2. The CDR3 contains 20 residues. Trimming cost V 5 bases and J 0 bases; bases outside gene matches: 13. CDR1 is MNHEY and CDR2 is SVGAGI in the germline V gene. CDR3 DNA sequence: TGTGCCAGCAGTACCCTAAGTGGGACTAGCGGGGAACCAGCCAAAAACATTCAGTACTTC. The encoded protein is CASSTLSGTSGEPAKNIQYF.

In its sample, this clonotype was seen many times. This chain joins TRBV7-9 and TRBJ2-7; unclear D gene. Trimming removed 8 bases at V and 2 bases at J, with 13 bases between. CDR1 is SEHNR, CDR2 FQNEAQ, per germline (reference sequence). The CDR3 has 13 amino acids. CDR3 bases: TGTGCCAGCTCGTTGGGGATGACCTACGAGCAGTACTTC. Its protein product is CASSLGMTYEQYF.

This clonotype was seen ten or more times. The chain employs TRBV12-3 or TRBV12-4 and TRBJ1-4; D call uncertain. With 6 bases removed from V and 3 bases from J, the gap between germline ends came to 11 bases. This CDR3 contains 14 residues. The DNA of the CDR3 is TGTGCCAGCAGCCGCCAAGGAGCTAATGAAAAACTGTTTTTT. Translated, it gives CASSRQGANEKLFF.

This chain uses TRBV12-3 or TRBV12-4 with TRBJ1-5, with D hard to call. CDR3 length: 14 residues. The V end lost 5 bases, the J end lost 0 bases, and 8 bases lay between the germline ends. The CDR3 sequence: CASSEVYSNQPQHF. CDR3 in DNA: TGTGCCAGCAGTGAGGTATATAGCAATCAGCCCCAGCATTTT.

This clonotype was detected many times. V is TRBV5-1 and J is TRBJ2-2; the match to TRBD1 covers 7 bases. V shed 7 bases, J shed 1 base, and the junction held 7 bases outside the gene matches. CDR1 SGHRS and CDR2 YFSETQ come from the germline V gene. This CDR3 has 15 residues. The CDR3 DNA reads TGCGCCAGCCGGGAACGACAGGGGAACACCGGGGAGCTGTTTTTT. Translated, it gives CASRERQGNTGELFF.

This chain joins TRBV7-9 and TRBJ2-3; the D gene is possibly TRBD2 (5 bases). This CDR3 spans 16 amino acids. Trimming pared 3 bases from V and 6 bases from J, leaving 19 bases between. Germline CDR1 reads SEHNR; CDR2 reads FQNEAQ (reference sequence). The DNA of the CDR3 is TGTGCCAGCAGCTTTACCGGACTGGAGAGTTCGGATACGCAGTATTTT. Residues: CASSFTGLESSDTQYF. Together with reference TRBV7-9 and TRBJ2-3, the CDR3 gives the full variable domain: DTGVSQNPRHKITKRGQNVTFRCDPISEHNRLYWYRQTLGQGPEFLTYFQNEAQLEKSRLLSDRFSAERPKGSFSTLEIQRTEQGDSAMYLCASSFTGLESSDTQYFGPGTRLTVL.

This clonotype was detected many times. V is TRBV29-1 and J is TRBJ1-1; no clear D. Germline CDR1 and CDR2: SQVTM and ANQGSEA. The ends were cut back, 4 bases at V and 5 bases at J, with 8 bases in the middle. This CDR3 comprises 11 residues. This CDR3 reads CSVVYSTEAFF. The DNA of the CDR3 is TGCAGCGTTGTGTATTCTACTGAAGCTTTCTTT.

On this clonotype itself: With a much larger clone just one base away, this may be a read error. V gene TRBV4-3 combines with J gene TRBJ2-7; D may be TRBD1 (6 bases). This CDR3 is built from 14 residues. Germline V gene sequence: CDR1 LGHNA, CDR2 YSLEER. V was shortened by 5 bases and J by 2 bases, with 13 bases between the two germline ends. The CDR3 reads CASSISAGAYEQYF. CDR3 DNA sequence: TGCGCCAGCAGCATTTCGGCAGGGGCCTACGAGCAGTACTTC.

This clonotype was detected a few times. The chain employs TRBV20-1 and TRBJ1-2; D remains unclear. The ends were cut back, 2 bases at V and 2 bases at J, with 6 bases in the middle. In germline, CDR1 is DFQATT, CDR2 SNEGSKA (reference sequence). This CDR3 is built from 12 residues. This CDR3 is CSARLGNYGYTF. CDR3 nucleotide sequence: TGCAGTGCTAGACTGGGGAACTATGGCTACACCTTC.

Comment on this clonotype: A read error is possible here, since a much larger clone lies one base away. The chain employs TRBV11-2 and TRBJ2-1, with D maybe TRBD2 (5 bases). V gave up 0 bases and J gave up 4 bases, with 13 bases separating them. This CDR3 has 16 residues. The germline gives CDR1 SGHAT, CDR2 FQNNGV. The CDR3 DNA reads as TGTGCCAGCAGCTTAGAACCTAGCCAAAGGTACAATGAGCAGTTCTTC. Translated: CASSLEPSQRYNEQFF.

Concerning this clonotype: It may be a read error: a sequence one base away is much more abundant. V and J are TRBV6-6 and TRBJ2-1; D gene unclear. Germline lookup yields CDR1 MNHNY and CDR2 SVGAGI (reference sequence). The V end was cut by 8 bases, the J end by 7 bases, with 21 bases between. The CDR3 loop spans 15 amino acids. Here the CDR3 DNA reads TGTGCCAGCGGTTTAACCGGGCCCTCCCTAAATGAGCAGTTCTTC. As protein: CASGLTGPSLNEQFF.

This clonotype was picked up a small number of times. The CDR3 DNA is TGTGCCAGCAGCCTTCGGGGACTAGCGGGAGCGGATACGCAGTATTTT. It is translated as CASSLRGLAGADTQYF. The chain recombines TRBV11-3 with TRBJ2-3; 14 nucleotides line up with TRBD2. With 5 bases clipped from V and 6 bases from J, the junction kept 7 bases outside the gene matches. CDR3 length equals 16 residues. Germline V gene sequence: CDR1 SGHNT, CDR2 YENEEA.

This clonotype was recorded at least ten times. This CDR3 reads CASSQRADTQYF. The CDR3 DNA sequence: TGTGCCAGCAGCCAAAGGGCAGATACGCAGTATTTT. The chain employs TRBV27 and TRBJ2-3; D is unclear. The CDR3 is made up of 12 amino acids. V was cut by 6 bases and J by 4 bases, with 8 bases left in between. Germline V gene sequence: CDR1 MNHEY, CDR2 SMNVEV (reference sequence).

This clonotype has only a few counts. CDR3 amino acids: CASSRYKEGGGTDTQYF. The CDR3 DNA is TGTGCCAGCAGCCGATACAAGGAGGGCGGAGGCACAGATACGCAGTATTTT. The chain joins TRBV14 to TRBJ2-3, with D possibly matching TRBD2 (6 bases). Germline V gives CDR1 SGHDN, CDR2 FVKESK. The V end lost 4 bases, the J end lost 1 base, and 18 bases lay between the germline ends. The CDR3 is made up of 17 amino acids.

Details on this clonotype: It may be a read error: a sequence one base away is much more abundant. The chain has TRBV20-1 and TRBJ2-5; 8 bases align to TRBD2. Germline CDR1 and CDR2: DFQATT and SNEGSKA (reference sequence). The CDR3 has 14 amino acids. CDR3 coding DNA: TGCAGTGCTAGGCAAAGCGGGAGACAAGGGACCCAGTACTTC. Translating gives CSARQSGRQGTQYF.

Notes on this clonotype: It may be a read error: a sequence one base away is much more abundant. The V gene is TRBV3-1, the J gene TRBJ1-5, with TRBD1 matching 7 bases. Losses at the gene ends were 1 base for V and 6 bases for J; bases not matched to a gene: 6. There are 15 residues in the CDR3. Per germline, CDR1 LGHDT and CDR2 YNNKEL (reference sequence). DNA of the CDR3: TGTGCCAGCAGCCAAGGGGCAGGGGGGCGTCAGCCCCAGCATTTT. Its protein is CASSQGAGGRQPQHF.

This clonotype was counted many times. The genes are TRBV7-9 and TRBJ2-5; D is ambiguous. This CDR3 is 15 amino acids long. From germline, CDR1 is SEHNR and CDR2 FQNEAQ (reference sequence). Trimming left V 0 bases short and J 1 base short, with 9 bases between. Here the CDR3 DNA reads TGTGCCAGCAGCTTAGCGACCAGTTTCCAAGAGACCCAGTACTTC. Translating gives CASSLATSFQETQYF.

For this clonotype: This CDR3 fails to terminate in the conserved phenylalanine or tryptophan, so it likely reflects a read error. The genes are TRBV14 and TRBJ2-7; 7 nucleotides agree with TRBD1. The CDR3 totals 14 residues. The V gene's germline CDR1 is SGHDN and CDR2 FVKESK. V was clipped by 5 bases and J by 2 bases; unmatched bases: 6. CDR3 residues: CASSTGVLTYEQYS. Written as DNA, the CDR3 is TGTGCCAGCAGCACAGGGGTACTCACCTACGAGCAGTACTCC.

Concerning this clonotype: This could be a read error, since a much larger clone is one nucleotide away. The J gene is TRBJ2-7, the V gene TRBV27; tentative D call: TRBD2 (6 bases). This CDR3 is built from 16 residues. The V gene lost 4 bases and the J gene lost 2 bases, with 18 bases spanning the gap. Germline V gives CDR1 MNHEY, CDR2 SMNVEV (reference sequence). The CDR3 DNA follows: TGTGCCAGCAGTTCCTTCTCCCTAGCGAGGGCCTACGAGCAGTACTTC. Its translation: CASSSFSLARAYEQYF.

This clonotype showed up many times. The V gene is TRBV9, the J gene TRBJ1-2; D gene unclear. CDR1 SGDLS and CDR2 YYNGEE come from the germline V gene. Between the trimmed V and J ends, which lost 0 bases and 3 bases, there was a span of 12 bases. This CDR3 has 15 amino acids. CDR3 protein: CASSVGRAPDYGYTF. DNA of the CDR3: TGTGCCAGCAGCGTAGGCCGGGCGCCGGACTATGGCTACACCTTC.

Turning to this clonotype: Being one base from a much bigger clone, this may be a read error. This chain joins TRBV14 and TRBJ2-7; D remains unclear. Germline V gene sequence: CDR1 SGHDN, CDR2 FVKESK. V was pared by 1 base and J by 5 bases, with 9 bases between. The CDR3 spans 13 residues. CDR3 bases: TGTGCCAGCAGCCAAGTCAGTGACCACGAGCAGTACTTC. As protein: CASSQVSDHEQYF.

In this sample, this clonotype turned up a few times. The V gene is TRBV6-1, the J gene TRBJ2-6; possible D gene TRBD1, 6 bases. The germline V gene encodes CDR1 MNHNS and CDR2 SASEGT. The CDR3 is made up of 18 amino acids. V lost 2 bases, J lost 4 bases, and 18 bases lay in between. The CDR3 here is CASSEWTALASGANVLTF. CDR3 coding DNA: TGTGCCAGCAGTGAATGGACAGCACTTGCTTCAGGGGCCAACGTCCTGACTTTC.

This clonotype was recorded at least ten times. As DNA, the CDR3 is TGTGCCAGCAGTCCTTCCGCGGCTAGCGGGGGATTCCGAGACCAGTACTTC. Its protein product is CASSPSAASGGFRDQYF. The chain joins TRBV6-2 or TRBV6-3 to TRBJ2-5, with TRBD2 matching 10 bases. CDR3 size: 17 residues. CDR1 and CDR2 from the germline V gene are MNHEY and SVGEGT. Germline trimming cut 5 bases from V and 10 bases from J; bases unmatched to any gene: 19.

In its sample, this clonotype was seen many times. CDR3 nucleotide sequence: TGTGCCAGCAGCGTGGGGACTACCTACAATGAGCAGTTCTTC. As protein: CASSVGTTYNEQFF. The chain has TRBV12-3 or TRBV12-4 and TRBJ2-1; 7 bases match TRBD2. V shed 6 bases and J 2 bases; nucleotides not matched to a gene: 4. The CDR3 sequence is 14 residues long.

The chain couples TRBV27 to TRBJ2-7, with D maybe TRBD2 (5 bases). There are 14 residues in the CDR3. V was clipped by 10 bases and J by 6 bases, with 22 bases between them. The germline V gene has CDR1 MNHEY and CDR2 SMNVEV (reference sequence). The CDR3 bases are TGTGCCACCAAGACCCCTACCTCGGCGGGCGAGCAGTACTTC. Translating gives CATKTPTSAGEQYF.

This clonotype was counted ten times or more. J is TRBJ2-1 and V is TRBV4-2; a weak D match, TRBD1 (5 bases). Trimming stripped 2 bases from V and 8 bases from J, with 10 bases between. This CDR3 is 13 amino acids long. Germline values: CDR1 LGHNA, CDR2 YNFKEQ. CDR3 sequence reads: CASSQPGHHEQFF. DNA for the CDR3: TGTGCCAGCAGCCAACCCGGACACCATGAGCAGTTCTTC.

In its sample, this clonotype was seen many times. V and J are TRBV7-9 and TRBJ2-3, with a tentative D call TRBD1 (6 bases). The V end was cut by 1 base, the J end by 3 bases, with 14 bases between. Germline CDR1 and CDR2: SEHNR and FQNEAQ (reference sequence). The CDR3 totals 16 residues. The CDR3 protein is CASSLEQGGPTDTQYF. As DNA, the CDR3 is TGTGCCAGCAGCTTAGAACAGGGTGGTCCAACAGATACGCAGTATTTT.

The table lists this clonotype with many counts. The chain combines TRBV6-4 with TRBJ1-4; TRBD1 might be the D (6 bases). V was shortened by 6 bases and J by 7 bases, with 21 bases between the two germline ends. Germline CDR1 reads MRHNA; CDR2 reads SNTAGT. The CDR3 runs 16 residues. CDR3 residues: CASRVPGHPQSEKLFF. CDR3 coding DNA: TGTGCCAGCAGAGTCCCGGGACATCCCCAAAGTGAAAAACTGTTTTTT.

Concerning this clonotype itself: This may come from a read error, since a much larger clone is one base off. The chain carries TRBV7-9 and TRBJ2-1; possible D gene TRBD1, 5 bases. Germline assignment: CDR1 SEHNR and CDR2 FQNEAQ (reference sequence). The CDR3 loop spans 14 amino acids. CDR3 bases: TGTGCCAGCAGCTTAGCGGGGCAGGGCAATGAGCGGTTCTTC. Protein: CASSLAGQGNERFF.

This clonotype was counted ten times or more. The genes are TRBV7-6 and TRBJ2-3; D remains unclear. The CDR3 sequence is 14 residues long. Trimming cost V 3 bases and J 6 bases, with 13 bases left between them. CDR1 and CDR2 (germline): SGHVS, FNYEAQ. The CDR3 loop is CASSFDPTGDTQYF. CDR3 bases: TGTGCCAGCAGCTTTGACCCCACCGGGGATACGCAGTATTTT.